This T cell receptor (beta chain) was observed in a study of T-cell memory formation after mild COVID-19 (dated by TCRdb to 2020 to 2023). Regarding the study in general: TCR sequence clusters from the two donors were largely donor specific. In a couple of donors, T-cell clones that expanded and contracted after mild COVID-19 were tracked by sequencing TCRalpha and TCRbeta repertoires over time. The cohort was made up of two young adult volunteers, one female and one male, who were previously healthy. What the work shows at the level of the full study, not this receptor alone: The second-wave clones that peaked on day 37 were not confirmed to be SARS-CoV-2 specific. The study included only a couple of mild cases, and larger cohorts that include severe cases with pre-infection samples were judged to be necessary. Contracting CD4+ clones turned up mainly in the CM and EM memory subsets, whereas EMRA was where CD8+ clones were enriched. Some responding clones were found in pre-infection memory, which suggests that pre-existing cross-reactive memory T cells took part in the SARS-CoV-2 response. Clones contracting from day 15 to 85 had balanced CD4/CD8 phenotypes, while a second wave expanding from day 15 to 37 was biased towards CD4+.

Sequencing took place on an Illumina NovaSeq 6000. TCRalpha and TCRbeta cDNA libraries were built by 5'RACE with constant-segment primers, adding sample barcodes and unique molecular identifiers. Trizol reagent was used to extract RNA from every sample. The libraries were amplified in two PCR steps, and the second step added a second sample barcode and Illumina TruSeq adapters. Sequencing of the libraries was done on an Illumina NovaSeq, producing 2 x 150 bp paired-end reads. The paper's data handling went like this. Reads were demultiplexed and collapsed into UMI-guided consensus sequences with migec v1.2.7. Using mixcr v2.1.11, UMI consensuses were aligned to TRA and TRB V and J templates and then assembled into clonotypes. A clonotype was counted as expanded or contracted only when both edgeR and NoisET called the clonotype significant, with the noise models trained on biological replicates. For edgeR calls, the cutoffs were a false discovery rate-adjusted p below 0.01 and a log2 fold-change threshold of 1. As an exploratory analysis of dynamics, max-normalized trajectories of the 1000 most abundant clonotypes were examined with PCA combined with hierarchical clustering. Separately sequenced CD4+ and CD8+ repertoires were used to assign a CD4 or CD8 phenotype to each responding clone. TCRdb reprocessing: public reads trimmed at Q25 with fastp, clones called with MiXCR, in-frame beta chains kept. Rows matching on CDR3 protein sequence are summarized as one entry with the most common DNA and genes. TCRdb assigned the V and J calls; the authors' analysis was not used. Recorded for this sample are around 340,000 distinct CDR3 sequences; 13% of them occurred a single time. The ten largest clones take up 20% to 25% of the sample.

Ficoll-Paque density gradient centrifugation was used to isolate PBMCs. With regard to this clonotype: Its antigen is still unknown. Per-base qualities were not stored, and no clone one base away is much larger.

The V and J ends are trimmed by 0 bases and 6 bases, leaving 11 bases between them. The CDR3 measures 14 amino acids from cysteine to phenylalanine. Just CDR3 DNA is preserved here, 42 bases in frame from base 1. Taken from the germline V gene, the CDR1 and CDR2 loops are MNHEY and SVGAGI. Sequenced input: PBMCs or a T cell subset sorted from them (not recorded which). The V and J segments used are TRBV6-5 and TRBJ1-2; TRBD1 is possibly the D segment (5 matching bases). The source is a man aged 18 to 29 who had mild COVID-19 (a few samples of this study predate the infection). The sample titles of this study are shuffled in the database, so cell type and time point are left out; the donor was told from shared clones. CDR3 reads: CASSYSWGRDGYTF. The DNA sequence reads TGTGCCAGCAGTTACTCATGGGGGAGAGATGGCTACACCTTC.